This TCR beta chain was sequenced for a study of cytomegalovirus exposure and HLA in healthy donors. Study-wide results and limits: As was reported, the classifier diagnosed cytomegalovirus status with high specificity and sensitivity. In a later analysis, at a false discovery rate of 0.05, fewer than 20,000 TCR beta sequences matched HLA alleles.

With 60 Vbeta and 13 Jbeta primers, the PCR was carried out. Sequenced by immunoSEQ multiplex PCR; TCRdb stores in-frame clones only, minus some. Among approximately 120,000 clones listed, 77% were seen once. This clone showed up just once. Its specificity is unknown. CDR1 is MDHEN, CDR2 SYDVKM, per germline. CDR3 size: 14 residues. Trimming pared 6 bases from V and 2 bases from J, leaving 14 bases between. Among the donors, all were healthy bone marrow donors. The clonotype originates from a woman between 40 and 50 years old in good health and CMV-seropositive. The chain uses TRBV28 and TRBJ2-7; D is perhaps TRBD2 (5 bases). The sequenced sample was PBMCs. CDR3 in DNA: TGTGCCAGCAGCCCCCGGTGGAGGACCTACGAGCAGTACTTC. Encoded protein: CASSPRWRTYEQYF.